Detailed here is one TCR beta chain. Its antigen is not known. Libraries were prepared by immunoSEQ multiplex PCR; TCRdb keeps only in-frame clonotypes and omits some of them. The table has 42,000 or so clones, around 81% seen once. The data were obtained in a study of lymphopenia after photon versus proton radiotherapy. The study's findings and limits: After the lymphocyte nadir, photon-treated repertoires showed oligoclonal expansion, especially of CD8+ Temra cells.

V lost 4 bases and J lost 4, with 11 bases in between. This CDR3 has 13 residues. The V gene's germline CDR1 is PRHDT and CDR2 FYEKMQ (reference sequence). Sample: peripheral blood, taken from a patient treated with proton-based radiotherapy. The sequence derives from a woman aged 70 to 79 with pancreatic cancer. The V gene is TRBV13, the J gene TRBJ2-7; possibly TRBD2 for D (6 bases). CDR3: CASSSTSSYEQYF. The CDR3 nucleotides read TGTGCCAGCAGCTCGACTAGTTCTTACGAGCAGTACTTC.